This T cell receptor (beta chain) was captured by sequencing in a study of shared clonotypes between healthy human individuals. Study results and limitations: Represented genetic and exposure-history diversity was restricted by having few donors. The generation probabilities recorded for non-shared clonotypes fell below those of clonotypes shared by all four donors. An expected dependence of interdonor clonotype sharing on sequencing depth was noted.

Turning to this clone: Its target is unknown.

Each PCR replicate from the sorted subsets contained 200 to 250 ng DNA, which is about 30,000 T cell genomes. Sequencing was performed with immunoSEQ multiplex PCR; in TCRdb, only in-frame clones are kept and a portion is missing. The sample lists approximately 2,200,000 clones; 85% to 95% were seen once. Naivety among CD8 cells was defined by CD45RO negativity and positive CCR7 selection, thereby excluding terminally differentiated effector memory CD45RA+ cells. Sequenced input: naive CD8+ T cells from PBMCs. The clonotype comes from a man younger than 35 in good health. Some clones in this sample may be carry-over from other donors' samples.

The CDR3 region is CASSLGAGGQETQYF. Written as DNA, the CDR3 is TGTGCCAGCAGCTTAGGAGCGGGGGGTCAAGAGACCCAGTACTTC. The rearrangement uses TRBV7-3 and TRBJ2-5; 9 bases map to TRBD2. CDR1 is SGHTA and CDR2 is FQGTGA in the germline V gene. V lost 2 bases to trimming and J lost 2 bases; unmatched junction nucleotides: 3. This CDR3 has 15 amino acids.